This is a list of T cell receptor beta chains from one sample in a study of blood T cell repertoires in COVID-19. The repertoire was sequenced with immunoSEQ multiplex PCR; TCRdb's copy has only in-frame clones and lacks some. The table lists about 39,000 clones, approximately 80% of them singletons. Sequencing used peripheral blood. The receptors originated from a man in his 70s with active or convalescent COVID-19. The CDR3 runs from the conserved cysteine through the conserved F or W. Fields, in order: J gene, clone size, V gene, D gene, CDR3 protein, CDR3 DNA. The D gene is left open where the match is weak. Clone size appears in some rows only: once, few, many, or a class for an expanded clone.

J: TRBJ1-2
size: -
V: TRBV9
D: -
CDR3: CASSRYRDQTGDGYTF
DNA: TGTGCCAGCAGTCGTTACCGGGATCAGACAGGAGATGGCTACACCTTC

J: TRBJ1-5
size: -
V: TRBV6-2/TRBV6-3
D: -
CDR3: CASSFAGNSQPQHF
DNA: TGTGCCAGCAGTTTCGCCGGGAACTCTCAGCCCCAGCATTTT

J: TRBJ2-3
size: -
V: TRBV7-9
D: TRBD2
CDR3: CASSLGLAGGLSGTDTQYF
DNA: TGTGCCAGCAGCTTAGGACTAGCGGGGGGGCTCTCTGGCACAGATACGCAGTATTTT

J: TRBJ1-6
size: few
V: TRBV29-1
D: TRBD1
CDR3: CSVKETGDSPLHF
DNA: TGCAGCGTAAAGGAGACAGGGGATTCACCCCTCCACTTT

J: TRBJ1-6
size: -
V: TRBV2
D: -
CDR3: CASNRGVNSPLHF
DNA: TGTGCCAGCAATCGGGGGGTTAATTCACCCCTCCACTTT

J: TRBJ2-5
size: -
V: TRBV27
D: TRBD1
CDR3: CASSYQTGDLQTQYF
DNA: TGTGCCAGCAGTTACCAGACAGGGGATTTGCAGACCCAGTACTTC

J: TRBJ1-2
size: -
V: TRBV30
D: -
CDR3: CAWSSGAYGYTF
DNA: TGTGCCTGGAGTTCTGGGGCCTATGGCTACACCTTC

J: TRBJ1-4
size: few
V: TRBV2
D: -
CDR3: CASRSGGGRGKLFF
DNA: TGTGCCAGCAGGTCTGGGGGAGGAAGAGGAAAACTGTTTTTT

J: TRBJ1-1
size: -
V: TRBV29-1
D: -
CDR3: CSVARGGKSTEAFF
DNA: TGCAGCGTCGCAAGGGGGGGGAAATCCACTGAAGCTTTCTTT

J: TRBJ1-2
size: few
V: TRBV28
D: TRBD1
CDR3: CASSVQGFGYGYTF
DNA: TGTGCCAGCAGCGTACAGGGGTTCGGCTATGGCTACACCTTC

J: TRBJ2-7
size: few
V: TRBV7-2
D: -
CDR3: CASSLGPYRRSYEQYF
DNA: TGTGCCAGCAGCTTAGGTCCTTACAGGCGATCCTACGAGCAGTACTTC

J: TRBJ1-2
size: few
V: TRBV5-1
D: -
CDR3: CASSFRDYGYTF
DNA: TGCGCCAGCAGCTTTCGTGACTATGGCTACACCTTC

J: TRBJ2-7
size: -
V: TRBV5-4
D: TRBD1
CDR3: CASSFVDRVDEQYF
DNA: TGTGCCAGCAGCTTTGTGGACAGGGTGGACGAGCAGTACTTC

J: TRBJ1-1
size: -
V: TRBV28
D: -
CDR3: CASSRLTEAFF
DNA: TGTGCCAGCAGTCGTTTAACTGAAGCTTTCTTT

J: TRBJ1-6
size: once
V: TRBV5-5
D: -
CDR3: CASSRSDRRNSPLHF
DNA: TGTGCCAGCAGCCGGTCGGACAGACGGAATTCACCCCTCCACTTT

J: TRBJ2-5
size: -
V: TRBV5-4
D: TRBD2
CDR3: CASRGTSQETQYF
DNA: TGTGCCAGCAGGGGGACTAGTCAGGAGACCCAGTACTTC

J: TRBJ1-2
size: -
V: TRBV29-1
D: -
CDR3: CSVRSGDGYTF
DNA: TGCAGCGTGAGGTCAGGGGATGGCTACACCTTC

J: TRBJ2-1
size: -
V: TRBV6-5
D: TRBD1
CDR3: CATNRQGYNEQFF
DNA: TGTGCCACAAACAGACAGGGCTACAATGAGCAGTTCTTC

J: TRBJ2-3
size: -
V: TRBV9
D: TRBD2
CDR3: CASSGEAGGPVTQYF
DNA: TGTGCCAGCAGCGGAGAAGCGGGGGGGCCGGTTACGCAGTATTTT

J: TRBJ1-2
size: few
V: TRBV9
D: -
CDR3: CASSATRGYTF
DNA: TGTGCCAGCAGCGCCACTCGCGGCTACACCTTC

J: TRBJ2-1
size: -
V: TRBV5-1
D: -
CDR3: CASSASSYNEQFF
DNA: TGCGCCAGCAGCGCGAGCTCCTACAATGAGCAGTTCTTC

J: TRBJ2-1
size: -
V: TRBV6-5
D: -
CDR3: CASSSMGQYNEQFF
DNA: TGTGCCAGCAGTTCCATGGGCCAATACAATGAGCAGTTCTTC

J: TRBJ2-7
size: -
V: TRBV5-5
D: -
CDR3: CASSETSAGAEQYF
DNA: TGTGCCAGCAGCGAAACCAGTGCAGGCGCCGAGCAGTACTTC

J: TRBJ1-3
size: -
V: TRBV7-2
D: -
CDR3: CASSQSLAAGNTIYF
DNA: TGTGCCAGCAGCCAGTCCCTCGCCGCTGGAAACACCATATATTTT

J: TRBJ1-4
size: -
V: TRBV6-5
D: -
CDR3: CASRTDAAGEKLFF
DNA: TGTGCCAGCAGAACGGACGCCGCGGGAGAAAAACTGTTTTTT

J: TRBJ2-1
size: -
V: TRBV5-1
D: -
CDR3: CASSRGQLNEQFF
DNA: TGCGCCAGCAGCCGAGGACAGCTAAATGAGCAGTTCTTC

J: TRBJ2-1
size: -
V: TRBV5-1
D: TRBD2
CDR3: CASSLAGLAGGDEQFF
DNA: TGCGCCAGCAGCTTAGCGGGACTAGCGGGGGGCGATGAGCAGTTCTTC

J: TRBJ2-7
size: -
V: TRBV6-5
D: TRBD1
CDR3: CASTSSLGTGVEQYF
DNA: TGTGCCAGCACCTCTTCCTTAGGGACAGGGGTCGAGCAGTACTTC

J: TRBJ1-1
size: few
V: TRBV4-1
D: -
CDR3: CASSHGGEAFF
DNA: TGCGCCAGCAGCCATGGAGGGGAAGCTTTCTTT

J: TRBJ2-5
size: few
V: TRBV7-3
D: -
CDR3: CASSNHASETQYF
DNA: TGTGCCAGCTCCAATCATGCTAGTGAGACCCAGTACTTC

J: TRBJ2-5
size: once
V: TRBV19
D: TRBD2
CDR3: CASTTSGGAKTQYF
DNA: TGTGCCAGTACCACTAGCGGGGGGGCGAAAACCCAGTACTTC

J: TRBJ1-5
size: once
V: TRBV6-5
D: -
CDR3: CASRGGHQPQHF
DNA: TGTGCCAGCAGGGGGGGACATCAGCCCCAGCATTTT

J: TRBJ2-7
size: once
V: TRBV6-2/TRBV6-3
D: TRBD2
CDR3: CASIPGGGKNEQYF
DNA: TGTGCCAGCATCCCCGGCGGGGGGAAGAACGAGCAGTACTTC

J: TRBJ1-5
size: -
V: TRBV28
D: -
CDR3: CASILQGSGQPQHF
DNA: TGTGCCAGCATCCTGCAGGGTTCAGGACAGCCCCAGCATTTT

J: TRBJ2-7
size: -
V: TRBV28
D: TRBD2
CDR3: CASIGTSGAYEQYF
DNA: TGTGCCAGCATTGGGACTAGCGGGGCCTACGAGCAGTACTTC

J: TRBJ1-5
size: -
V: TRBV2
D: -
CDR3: CATSGDSNQPQHF
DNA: TGTGCCACCTCAGGGGATTCCAATCAGCCCCAGCATTTT

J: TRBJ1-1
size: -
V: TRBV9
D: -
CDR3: CASSRGQQNTEAFF
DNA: TGTGCCAGCAGTCGCGGACAGCAGAACACTGAAGCTTTCTTT

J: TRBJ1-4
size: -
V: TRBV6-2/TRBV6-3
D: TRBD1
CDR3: CASSPGTGGGGEKLFF
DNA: TGTGCCAGCAGTCCCGGGACAGGCGGGGGGGGTGAAAAACTGTTTTTT

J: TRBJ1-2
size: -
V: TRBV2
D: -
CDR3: CASSGQLYGYTF
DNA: TGTGCCAGCAGCGGACAGCTCTATGGCTACACCTTC

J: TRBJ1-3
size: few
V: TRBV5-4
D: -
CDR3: CASSFIEGNTIYF
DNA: TGTGCCAGCAGCTTTATCGAGGGAAACACCATATATTTT

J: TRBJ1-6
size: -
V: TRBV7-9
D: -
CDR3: CASSRQGSPLHF
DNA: TGTGCCAGCAGCCGTCAGGGCTCACCCCTCCACTTT

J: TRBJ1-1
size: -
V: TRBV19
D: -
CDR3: CASSISPNQYEAFF
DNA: TGTGCCAGTAGTATAAGTCCAAATCAGTATGAAGCTTTCTTT

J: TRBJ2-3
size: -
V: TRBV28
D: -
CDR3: CASSPTPGLNIHF
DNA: TGTGCCAGCAGCCCGACTCCGGGACTTAACATCCATTTT

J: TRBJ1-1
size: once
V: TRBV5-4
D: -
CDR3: CASSLQRDTEAFF
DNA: TGTGCCAGCAGCTTGCAGAGGGACACTGAAGCTTTCTTT

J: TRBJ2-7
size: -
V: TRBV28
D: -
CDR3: CASNADLAYEQYF
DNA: TGTGCCAGCAACGCAGACCTAGCCTACGAGCAGTACTTC

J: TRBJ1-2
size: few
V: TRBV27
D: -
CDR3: CASRIATNYGYTF
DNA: TGTGCCAGCAGGATAGCCACTAACTATGGCTACACCTTC